This record looks at one TCR beta chain sequence and its context. Its antigen is still unknown. Per-base qualities were not stored, and no clone one base away is much larger. This entry belongs to a study of CD4 T cells in lung cancer (dated by TCRdb to between 2018 and 2021). At the level of the whole study: To find responses to candidate mutation-encoded neoepitopes, the study screened blood T cells from NSCLC patients and isolated neoantigen-specific CD4+ T-cell clones and TCRs. A handful of patients undergoing curative-intent resections for stage I-III non-small cell lung cancer provided the tumor and non-adjacent lung tissue. Aged 60 to 69 when blood was donated, the resected patients, most of whom were former smokers, had either lung adenocarcinoma or squamous cell carcinoma. Before blood donation, treatments including platinum chemotherapy had been received by the patients, and nivolumab or pembrolizumab had been received by some of the patients. The frequency of neoantigen-specific clonotypes in tumor resections, non-adjacent lung and cultured T-cell products was tracked by TCRB deep sequencing. Points the paper makes about the study in general: Some responses derived from blood might reflect in vitro priming of naive T cells or cross-reactivity instead of memory responses to the cancer.

The germline V gene (reference sequence) gives CDR1 as LNHDA and CDR2 as SQIVND. The CDR3 has 14 amino acids, counting the end cysteine and phenylalanine. The sequence is cut down to CDR3 DNA, 42 bases in frame from base 1. Trimming costs V 3 bases and J 0 bases, and their ends lie 6 bases apart. The library was produced with the immunoSEQ multiplex PCR assay. DNA was isolated using Qiagen DNeasy or QIAamp micro DNA kits, and TCRB was sequenced using the Adaptive Biotechnology human TCRB sequencing kit. TCRB libraries were sequenced on an Illumina MiSeq. In the original analysis: TCRB sequence data were analyzed using the kit provider's software, and tumor enrichment of clonotype templates was assessed with Fisher's exact test. TCRdb provides this immuneACCESS table in a form limited to in-frame rearrangements. Some clones are lacking; in checked studies, under half of them reflect an unresolved V gene, and why the rest are absent is not known. The DNA gave D and trimming, while V, J and clone size come from that table. This sample has a few thousand clones in its table, and about 67% of those were observed once. The ten most abundant clones make up approximately 16% of the sample.

The sample was lung tumor tissue. The sequence was obtained from a man in his sixties with non-small cell lung cancer. The receptor chain draws on TRBV19 and TRBJ2-1, with no reliable assignment of the D segment. The nucleotide sequence reads as follows: TGTGCCAGTAGTATTGTAGTCTCCTACAATGAGCAGTTCTTC. Translated, this gives CASSIVVSYNEQFF.